This T cell receptor (beta chain) was obtained from a study of T-cell reconstitution after alpha-beta-depleted transplantation in children. Unique molecular identifiers were incorporated during preparation of the TCRbeta library. TCRdb reprocessed the PCR reads via MiXCR and lists one record per CDR3 protein. The table has some 390,000 distinct CDR3 sequences, over 20% seen once. V was cut by 3 bases and J by 6 bases, with 18 bases left in between. CDR1 and CDR2 from the germline V gene are DFQATT and SNEGSKA (reference sequence). This CDR3 has 15 residues. The sequence derives from a human donor who donated a stem cell graft to a child with acute myeloid leukemia. This specimen consisted of PBMCs from the stem cell graft donor, obtained from the stem cell graft. The chain links TRBV20-1 to TRBJ2-1, with D uncertain. Written as DNA, the CDR3 is TGCAGTGCTAGCCTTGGGTCTACTGGGCCCAATGAGCAGTTCTTC. Amino acids: CSASLGSTGPNEQFF.